A single sample gave rise to the 16 T cell receptor beta chains below, sequenced in a study of T cell responses to AZD1222 COVID-19 vaccine. TCRdb keeps only in-frame clones here, not all; method: immunoSEQ multiplex PCR. The table lists roughly 190,000 clones, 90% to 95% of them singletons. Source: peripheral blood, taken 28 days after the second AZD1222 dose. These TCRs come from an adult who received the AZD1222 COVID-19 vaccine.

The V and J genes are TRBV7-2 and TRBJ2-7, with 9 nucleotides matching TRBD1. V was pared by 5 bases and J by 7 bases, with 9 bases of the junction left unmatched. This CDR3 region has 14 residues. Germline CDR1 SGHTA, CDR2 FQGNSA. In nucleotides, the CDR3 is TGTGCCAGCAGCGAGGACAGGGGAAGAAGGGAGCAGTACTTC. Translation: CASSEDRGRREQYF. Filled out from reference TRBV7-2 and TRBJ2-7, the complete variable domain reads GAGVSQSPSNKVTEKGKDVELRCDPISGHTALYWYRQSLGQGLEFLIYFQGNSAPDKSGLPSDRFSAERTGGSVSTLTIQRTQQEDSAVYLCASSEDRGRREQYFGPGTRLTVT.

The genes are TRBV2 and TRBJ2-5; D is possibly TRBD2 (7 bases). Germline V gene data show CDR1 as SNHLY and CDR2 as FYNNEI. The CDR3 runs to 14 residues. Trimming pared 4 bases from V and 4 bases from J, leaving 13 bases between. The CDR3 spells CASSARGAGETQYF. The DNA of the CDR3 is TGTGCCAGCAGTGCTCGGGGGGCTGGAGAGACCCAGTACTTC.

The DNA for the CDR3 is TGTGCCAGCAGTGATCACAGGGGGGGCCCTGGAAACACTGAAGCTTTCTTT. Encoded protein: CASSDHRGGPGNTEAFF. The chain employs TRBV6-1 and TRBJ1-1; 8 bases align to TRBD1. The V gene's germline CDR1 is MNHNS and CDR2 SASEGT. This CDR3 region has 17 residues. V lost 3 bases and J lost 2; bases outside the gene matches: 11.

The V gene is TRBV24-1, the J gene TRBJ1-5; D call uncertain. V gave up 4 bases and J gave up 1 base, with 7 bases separating them. The CDR3 has 14 residues. Germline V gene lookup returns CDR1 KGHDR and CDR2 SFDVKD. The CDR3 region has the DNA TGTGCCACCAGTGAAATTACAAGCAATCAGCCCCAGCATTTT. Translating it yields CATSEITSNQPQHF.

The V call is TRBV7-2, the J call TRBJ2-5, with 11 bases that match TRBD2. This CDR3 has 17 amino acids. In germline, CDR1 is SGHTA, CDR2 FQGNSA. The V and J ends lost 1 base and 4 bases, in that order; junction bases with no gene match: 8. Here the CDR3 DNA reads TGTGCCAGCAGCTTAGGGCCCGCAACTAGCGGGAGAGAGACCCAGTACTTC. As protein: CASSLGPATSGRETQYF.

The J gene is TRBJ2-7, the V gene TRBV5-1, with D possibly being TRBD1 (6 bases). Germline V gene sequence: CDR1 SGHRS, CDR2 YFSETQ. The CDR3 is made up of 14 amino acids. V lost 4 bases, J lost 1 base, and 12 bases lay in between. This CDR3 is CASSADSFSYEQYF. CDR3 coding DNA: TGCGCCAGCAGCGCGGACAGTTTTTCCTACGAGCAGTACTTC. Full variable domain (remainder filled in from reference TRBV5-1 and TRBJ2-7): KAGVTQTPRYLIKTRGQQVTLSCSPISGHRSVSWYQQTPGQGLQFLFEYFSETQRNKGNFPGRFSGRQFSNSRSEMNVSTLELGDSALYLCASSADSFSYEQYFGPGTRLTVT.

V and J are TRBV2 and TRBJ2-5; a possible D gene is TRBD1 (5 bases). Trimming left V 2 bases short and J 4 bases short, with 11 bases between. Germline lookup yields CDR1 SNHLY and CDR2 FYNNEI. CDR3 length: 14 amino acids. The CDR3 nucleotides read TGTGCCAGCAGTGAACAGGGTCCAGGAGAGACCCAGTACTTC. Amino acid sequence: CASSEQGPGETQYF.

The genes are TRBV18 and TRBJ2-3, with no clear D. The CDR3 is 14 residues long. Germline CDR1 and CDR2: KGHSH and LQKENI. The ends were cut back, 5 bases at V and 2 bases at J, with 11 bases in the middle. The CDR3 DNA follows: TGTGCCAGCTCATCAGAGATCTCCACAGATACGCAGTATTTT. It encodes CASSSEISTDTQYF.

The chain joins TRBV5-4 to TRBJ2-7; D gene uncertain. CDR3 length: 11 residues. Trimming left V 2 bases short and J 3 bases short, with 3 bases between. CDR1 and CDR2 from the germline V gene are SGHNT and YYREEE (reference sequence). The CDR3 DNA reads as TGTGCCAGCAGCTTTGGCTACGAGCAGTACTTC. It yields the protein CASSFGYEQYF.

V is TRBV7-9 and J is TRBJ2-7, with D possibly being TRBD1 or TRBD2 (6 bases each). The germline V and J ends were trimmed by 5 bases and 0 bases, with 14 bases remaining between them. The CDR3 is 15 residues long. Looked up from germline, CDR1 is SEHNR and CDR2 is FQNEAQ (reference sequence). The CDR3 sequence: CASSGGPRSSYEQYF. The CDR3 DNA follows: TGTGCCAGCAGCGGGGGGCCTCGAAGCTCCTACGAGCAGTACTTC.

The chain combines TRBV5-1 with TRBJ1-2; no firm D call. V was clipped by 0 bases and J by 6 bases, with 12 bases between them. The germline CDR1 and CDR2 sequences are SGHRS and YFSETQ. The CDR3 covers 14 residues. DNA for the CDR3: TGCGCCAGCAGCTTGGGGGCCCTGTATCATGGCTACACCTTC. Its protein is CASSLGALYHGYTF.

The CDR3 sequence: CASISQDPTFTWIETQYF. DNA of the CDR3: TGTGCCAGCATCTCCCAAGATCCAACGTTCACCTGGATAGAGACCCAGTACTTC. The gene calls are TRBV21-1 and TRBJ2-5. TRBV21-1 is deemed a pseudogene. The CDR3 runs to 18 residues.

The gene calls are TRBV24-1 and TRBJ2-1, with 7 bases lining up with TRBD2. Germline V gene sequence: CDR1 KGHDR, CDR2 SFDVKD. This CDR3 spans 17 amino acids. V shed 6 bases and J 8 bases; nucleotides not matched to a gene: 18. The CDR3 protein is CATSKGGASGPRDEQFF. CDR3 in DNA: TGTGCCACCAGTAAAGGTGGGGCTAGCGGCCCGCGGGATGAGCAGTTCTTC.

V is TRBV6-1 and J is TRBJ1-5; the D is unclear. The CDR3 has 12 residues. Per germline, CDR1 MNHNS and CDR2 SASEGT. The V end was cut by 2 bases, the J end by 7 bases, with 6 bases between. The CDR3 loop reads CASSERQQPQHF. In DNA form, the CDR3 reads TGTGCCAGCAGTGAACGGCAGCAGCCCCAGCATTTT.

The chain employs TRBV6-1 and TRBJ1-6; D unresolved. The germline CDR1 and CDR2 sequences are MNHNS and SASEGT. Trimming removed 3 bases from V and 5 bases from J, with 17 bases in between. The CDR3 contains 17 residues. The CDR3 DNA follows: TGTGCCAGCAGTGATGGACTTGGGCCTCTGAATAATTCACCCCTCCACTTT. This translates into CASSDGLGPLNNSPLHF.

J is TRBJ2-1 and V is TRBV7-3, with 7 bases identical to TRBD1. Germline V gene sequence: CDR1 SGHTA, CDR2 FQGTGA. The CDR3 sequence is 12 residues long. V gave up 5 bases and J gave up 12 bases; unmatched junction bases: 7. The CDR3 spells CASSLTQGTQFF. The CDR3 nucleotides are TGTGCCAGCAGCCTTACACAGGGGACGCAGTTCTTC. The entire variable domain, with the rest obtained from reference TRBV7-3 and TRBJ2-1, is as follows: GAGVSQTPSNKVTEKGKYVELRCDPISGHTALYWYRQSLGQGPEFLIYFQGTGAADDSGLPNDRFFAVRPEGSVSTLKIQRTERGDSAVYLCASSLTQGTQFFGPGTRLTVL.